Below, one T cell receptor (beta chain) is given with its context. Its antigen is not identified. The source of the sample is a study of T cell responses to AZD1222 COVID-19 vaccine. The study's findings and limits: Baseline seropositivity characterized only a handful of AZD1222 recipients. Spike-spanning, vaccine-associated CD4 TCRs were dominant at 160-218 and 743-854.

Analyses pooled second doses at about 4 or about 12 weeks. Trimming shortened V by 6 bases and J by 5 bases, and 17 bases separated the two germline ends. The germline V gene has CDR1 MNHEY and CDR2 SMNVEV (reference sequence). CDR3 size: 14 residues. Sequenced by immunoSEQ multiplex PCR; TCRdb stores in-frame clones only, minus some. The sample lists about 130,000 clones, 80% to 90% occurring once. The chain recombines TRBV27 with TRBJ2-7; D is uncertain. The TCR sequence derives from an adult who received the AZD1222 COVID-19 vaccine. This material consisted of peripheral blood, taken 28 days after the second AZD1222 dose. CDR3 coding DNA: TGTGCCAGCAGCCCGAATATACTCACTAACGAGCAGTACTTC. It encodes CASSPNILTNEQYF.